The rows below give T cell receptor beta chains drawn from one sample of a study of blood T cell repertoires in COVID-19. Sequencing was performed with immunoSEQ multiplex PCR; in TCRdb, only in-frame clones are kept and a portion is missing. The sample contains 190,000 or so clones, roughly 80% of which appear only once. The sequencing input was peripheral blood. Receptor source: a man between 60 and 70 years old with COVID-19, enrolled during active disease. The CDR3 runs from the conserved cysteine through the conserved F or W. A D gene is named only where the DNA matches it firmly. Only some rows state a clone size, as once, few, many or a class for expanded clones.

TGTGCCAGCACCACTGACAGGGTCGGGACCCAGTACTTC	CASTTDRVGTQYF	TRBJ2-5	.	13	TRBD1	TRBV7-2
TGTGCCAGCGTTGACAGTTTATGGAATCAGCCCCAGCATTTT	CASVDSLWNQPQHF	TRBJ1-5	.	14	.	TRBV28
TGTGCCAGTGGCGGCTGGCACGAGCAGTACTTC	CASGGWHEQYF	TRBJ2-7	.	11	.	TRBV6-6
TGTGCCAGCAGCCAACAGGGGGGGACCGGGGAGCTGTTTTTT	CASSQQGGTGELFF	TRBJ2-2	few	14	.	TRBV7-9
TGTGCCGTCCTTCCCGGGACAGGGGGCCAGCCCCAGCATTTT	CAVLPGTGGQPQHF	TRBJ1-5	.	14	TRBD1	TRBV6-5
TGTGCCAGCTCACCACCGGTGACTTTACGGGTCAATGAGCAGTTCTTC	CASSPPVTLRVNEQFF	TRBJ2-1	.	16	.	TRBV18
TGTGCCAGCAGTTACTCAGACAGCTTGAATCAGCCCCAGCATTTT	CASSYSDSLNQPQHF	TRBJ1-5	.	15	.	TRBV6-2/TRBV6-3
TGTGCCAGCAGCCCGGGGAGTCAGCCCCAGCATTTT	CASSPGSQPQHF	TRBJ1-5	.	12	.	TRBV7-9
TGCGCCAGCAGCCCTAGCGGGAGCTCCAATGAGCAGTTCTTC	CASSPSGSSNEQFF	TRBJ2-1	.	14	TRBD2	TRBV5-1
TGTGCCAGCAGTTTTAGAGAGACCCAGTACTTC	CASSFRETQYF	TRBJ2-5	.	11	.	TRBV12-3/TRBV12-4
TGTGCCAGCAGCACAATTCAAAAAGGGACAGGTAATGGCGAGCAGTACTTC	CASSTIQKGTGNGEQYF	TRBJ2-7	.	17	.	TRBV21-1
TGCAGCGTTGAAGCTTACCGGGACAGGGGTAATGCTTTCTTT	CSVEAYRDRGNAFF	TRBJ1-1	few	14	TRBD1	TRBV29-1
TGTGCCAGCAGCGCCAGCACCGGGGAGCTGTTTTTT	CASSASTGELFF	TRBJ2-2	once	12	.	TRBV5-4
TGTGCCAGCAGCAGAGACAGGGACACTGAAGCTTTCTTT	CASSRDRDTEAFF	TRBJ1-1	.	13	TRBD1	TRBV11-3
TGTGCCAGCAGCCCGAGCGGGAGTGCGTACGAGCAGTACTTC	CASSPSGSAYEQYF	TRBJ2-7	.	14	TRBD2	TRBV11-1
TGCAGTTATTCCAGGGCCTCCGAGCAGTTCTTC	CSYSRASEQFF	TRBJ2-1	.	11	.	TRBV20-1
TGTGCCAGCAGCCGGGAGCATCCCACAGATACGCAGTATTTT	CASSREHPTDTQYF	TRBJ2-3	.	14	.	TRBV7-9
TGCGCCAGCAGCTTACGACAGAACACTGAAGCTTTCTTT	CASSLRQNTEAFF	TRBJ1-1	.	13	.	TRBV5-1
TGTGCCAGTAGTATTAGTGGAGCAGTGAACACTGAAGCTTTCTTT	CASSISGAVNTEAFF	TRBJ1-1	.	15	.	TRBV19
TGTGCCAGCTCCCCAGGACAGGGAGGTGGCTACACCTTC	CASSPGQGGGYTF	TRBJ1-2	.	13	TRBD1	TRBV18
TGTGCCAGCAGCAGGGTCATTTACACCGGGGAGCTGTTTTTT	CASSRVIYTGELFF	TRBJ2-2	.	14	.	TRBV6-5
TGTGCCAGCAGGCCAGGGGCGCGAGAAAAACTGTTTTTT	CASRPGAREKLFF	TRBJ1-4	.	13	.	TRBV6-5
TGTGCCATCAGTTTTTCCAGGGGAACGGACACTGAAGCTTTCTTT	CAISFSRGTDTEAFF	TRBJ1-1	.	15	.	TRBV10-3
TGTGCCAGCAGCCCAGAGGCAGGACTCAACACCGGGGAGCTGTTTTTT	CASSPEAGLNTGELFF	TRBJ2-2	once	16	.	TRBV4-2
TGTGCCAGCAGCTATTCTACTAGCGGGAGTACGGATACGCAGTATTTT	CASSYSTSGSTDTQYF	TRBJ2-3	.	16	TRBD2	TRBV7-9
TGTGCCAGCCTTGAGAACAGCGGTGGCTACACCTTC	CASLENSGGYTF	TRBJ1-2	.	12	.	TRBV6-5
TGCGCCAGCAGCCAGTCCTCGACAGGGGGCTATGGCTACACCTTC	CASSQSSTGGYGYTF	TRBJ1-2	.	15	TRBD1	TRBV4-1
TGCGCCAGCAGCCAAGACAGGGGACAGGCTAAAGCCTCTGGGGCCAACGTCCTGACTTTC	CASSQDRGQAKASGANVLTF	TRBJ2-6	.	20	TRBD1	TRBV4-1
TGTGCCACCAGTTCGGCGGGGGCCAGTACCCCCGAGACCCAGTACTTC	CATSSAGASTPETQYF	TRBJ2-5	once	16	.	TRBV24-1
TGTGCCAGCAGTCTGAGCTCCTACGAGCAGTACTTC	CASSLSSYEQYF	TRBJ2-7	.	12	.	TRBV28
TGTGCCAGCAGCTTAGGTGACTATCCCACAGATACGCAGTATTTT	CASSLGDYPTDTQYF	TRBJ2-3	.	15	.	TRBV7-2
TGTGCCACCAGCGGAGGGGTGGTTCGGGAGCTAGAGGAGCAGTACTTC	CATSGGVVRELEEQYF	TRBJ2-7	.	16	.	TRBV15
TGTGCCAGCAGCTTAGGAATCGGGGGGTATGGCTACACCTTC	CASSLGIGGYGYTF	TRBJ1-2	.	14	.	TRBV7-9
TGCGCCAGCAGCTTACCAACGGGAATGGAGACCCAGTACTTC	CASSLPTGMETQYF	TRBJ2-5	.	14	.	TRBV5-1
TGTGCCAGCAGCTTGAGAGGGGGCGGTTGGATGAACACTGAAGCTTTCTTT	CASSLRGGGWMNTEAFF	TRBJ1-1	once	17	TRBD1	TRBV11-2
TGTGCCAGCAGCTTCAGGGACAGGGCCTACAATGAGCAGTTCTTC	CASSFRDRAYNEQFF	TRBJ2-1	few	15	TRBD1	TRBV7-6
TGTGCCAGCAGCGGGGGACGGACCTATGGCTACACCTTC	CASSGGRTYGYTF	TRBJ1-2	.	13	.	TRBV28
TGTGCCAGCAGTCCGGGCCGGGACAGGGGGCTTACCGGGGAGCTGTTTTTT	CASSPGRDRGLTGELFF	TRBJ2-2	.	17	TRBD1	TRBV27
TGCGCCAGCAGCTTGGGGGAGGGGCGTGATGAGCAGTTCTTC	CASSLGEGRDEQFF	TRBJ2-1	.	14	TRBD2	TRBV5-1
TGTGCCAGCAGCTTAGCAGGACAGCTGAACACTGAAGCTTTCTTT	CASSLAGQLNTEAFF	TRBJ1-1	.	15	.	TRBV7-8
TGTGCCAGCAGTCTTCGGGGGGGACGCAATCAGCCCCAGCATTTT	CASSLRGGRNQPQHF	TRBJ1-5	.	15	.	TRBV28